These T cell receptor beta chains were read from a single sample in a study of CD8 T cells in ankylosing spondylitis. TCRdb recomputed calls from the 5' RACE reads with MiXCR, one row per CDR3 protein. The sample has approximately 240,000 distinct CDR3 sequences; about 24% are singletons. The sequencing sample was made of blood, either unsorted or a sorted T cell fraction (not recorded which). The receptors come from a male donor with ankylosing spondylitis or in good health (not recorded which). Both conserved end residues are part of each CDR3. The order of the fields is J gene, clone size, D gene, V gene, CDR3 protein, CDR3 DNA. A D gene is named only where the DNA matches it firmly. Only part of the rows carry a size: once, few, many, or a class if the clone is expanded.

J gene: TRBJ2-5; clone size: .; D gene: .; V gene: TRBV5-1; CDR3 protein: CASSLAAVRETQYF; CDR3 DNA: TGCGCCAGCAGCTTGGCGGCAGTCCGGGAGACCCAGTACTTC
J gene: TRBJ2-7; clone size: .; D gene: TRBD1; V gene: TRBV28; CDR3 protein: CASISTGQTYEQYF; CDR3 DNA: TGTGCCAGCATCTCTACGGGACAGACGTACGAGCAGTACTTC
J gene: TRBJ1-1; clone size: .; D gene: .; V gene: TRBV20-1; CDR3 protein: CRPIQGDTEAFF; CDR3 DNA: TGCAGGCCAATACAGGGAGACACTGAAGCTTTCTTT
J gene: TRBJ2-6; clone size: .; D gene: .; V gene: TRBV6-1; CDR3 protein: CASRPGPRYGANVLTF; CDR3 DNA: TGTGCCAGCAGACCGGGACCTAGGTATGGGGCCAACGTCCTGACTTTC
J gene: TRBJ2-3; clone size: many; D gene: .; V gene: TRBV9; CDR3 protein: CASSVTTGTDTQYF; CDR3 DNA: TGTGCCAGCAGCGTGACGACAGGCACAGATACGCAGTATTTT
J gene: TRBJ2-3; clone size: many; D gene: .; V gene: TRBV7-8; CDR3 protein: CASSSRLTDTQYF; CDR3 DNA: TGTGCCAGCAGCTCGCGATTGACGGATACGCAGTATTTT
J gene: TRBJ2-5; clone size: .; D gene: TRBD2; V gene: TRBV28; CDR3 protein: CASSFPGTSGGEETQYF; CDR3 DNA: TGTGCCAGCAGTTTCCCCGGGACTAGCGGGGGGGAGGAGACCCAGTACTTC
J gene: TRBJ1-4; clone size: few; D gene: .; V gene: TRBV6-5; CDR3 protein: CASSYSTREKLFF; CDR3 DNA: TGTGCCAGCAGTTACTCGACACGTGAAAAACTGTTTTTT
J gene: TRBJ2-1; clone size: .; D gene: TRBD2; V gene: TRBV19; CDR3 protein: CASNQRGSYNEQFF; CDR3 DNA: TGTGCCAGTAACCAGCGGGGATCCTACAATGAGCAGTTCTTC
J gene: TRBJ1-2; clone size: many; D gene: .; V gene: TRBV12-3/TRBV12-4; CDR3 protein: CASRFRQAGVVVF; CDR3 DNA: TGTGCCAGCAGATTCCGACAGGCTGGGGTAGTGGTCTTC
J gene: TRBJ1-1; clone size: few; D gene: .; V gene: TRBV12-3/TRBV12-4; CDR3 protein: CASSLGGREAFF; CDR3 DNA: TGTGCCAGCAGTTTAGGTGGGAGGGAAGCTTTCTTT
J gene: TRBJ2-7; clone size: many; D gene: TRBD2; V gene: TRBV12-3/TRBV12-4; CDR3 protein: CASSLGSGSPSEQYF; CDR3 DNA: TGTGCCAGCAGTCTTGGGAGCGGGAGCCCGTCGGAGCAGTACTTC
J gene: TRBJ2-2; clone size: .; D gene: .; V gene: TRBV10-3; CDR3 protein: CAIGKRQGANTGELFF; CDR3 DNA: TGTGCCATCGGTAAACGGCAGGGAGCGAACACCGGGGAGCTGTTTTTT
J gene: TRBJ1-2; clone size: many; D gene: TRBD1; V gene: TRBV27; CDR3 protein: CASSFDRGDYGYTF; CDR3 DNA: TGTGCCAGCAGTTTTGACAGGGGCGACTATGGCTACACCTTC
J gene: TRBJ1-5; clone size: few; D gene: .; V gene: TRBV20-1; CDR3 protein: CSAMGKGVQPQHF; CDR3 DNA: TGCAGTGCCATGGGGAAAGGGGTCCAGCCCCAGCATTTT
J gene: TRBJ2-5; clone size: many; D gene: .; V gene: TRBV20-1; CDR3 protein: CSAAGDGRETQYF; CDR3 DNA: TGCAGTGCTGCAGGGGACGGAAGGGAGACCCAGTACTTC
J gene: TRBJ2-5; clone size: few; D gene: TRBD1; V gene: TRBV29-1; CDR3 protein: CSVGRTGVFETQYF; CDR3 DNA: TGCAGCGTTGGGCGGACAGGGGTTTTTGAGACCCAGTACTTC
J gene: TRBJ2-1; clone size: few; D gene: .; V gene: TRBV6-6; CDR3 protein: CASSYSGNEQFF; CDR3 DNA: TGTGCCAGCAGTTACTCAGGCAATGAGCAGTTCTTC
J gene: TRBJ2-5; clone size: many; D gene: TRBD2; V gene: TRBV20-1; CDR3 protein: CSARPKGLAGSRGETQYF; CDR3 DNA: TGCAGTGCTAGACCCAAGGGACTAGCGGGTTCACGGGGAGAGACCCAGTACTTC
J gene: TRBJ2-5; clone size: few; D gene: TRBD1; V gene: TRBV20-1; CDR3 protein: CSATGQGVRETQYF; CDR3 DNA: TGCAGTGCTACGGGACAGGGGGTCCGGGAGACCCAGTACTTC
J gene: TRBJ2-1; clone size: many; D gene: TRBD1; V gene: TRBV12-3/TRBV12-4; CDR3 protein: CASTDRGYNEQFF; CDR3 DNA: TGTGCCAGCACCGACAGGGGTTACAATGAGCAGTTCTTC
J gene: TRBJ2-7; clone size: many; D gene: .; V gene: TRBV29-1; CDR3 protein: CSVDTAAYEQYF; CDR3 DNA: TGCAGCGTCGACACAGCCGCCTACGAGCAGTACTTC
J gene: TRBJ2-7; clone size: once; D gene: TRBD2; V gene: TRBV20-1; CDR3 protein: CSASAPSGGSTEQYF; CDR3 DNA: TGCAGTGCCTCTGCCCCTAGCGGGGGTTCCACCGAGCAGTACTTC
J gene: TRBJ2-7; clone size: .; D gene: TRBD1; V gene: TRBV7-6; CDR3 protein: CASSLLTGDKYEQYF; CDR3 DNA: TGTGCCAGCAGCTTACTCACAGGGGACAAGTACGAGCAGTACTTC
J gene: TRBJ2-7; clone size: few; D gene: TRBD1; V gene: TRBV18; CDR3 protein: CASSRLTQGRSYEQYF; CDR3 DNA: TGTGCCAGCTCACGACTTACACAGGGGCGCTCCTACGAGCAGTACTTC
J gene: TRBJ2-3; clone size: many; D gene: .; V gene: TRBV28; CDR3 protein: CASSSRRARDTDTQYF; CDR3 DNA: TGTGCCAGCAGTAGCCGGAGGGCCAGGGACACAGATACGCAGTATTTT
J gene: TRBJ2-3; clone size: many; D gene: .; V gene: TRBV19; CDR3 protein: CASNGPKADTQYF; CDR3 DNA: TGTGCCAGTAACGGCCCAAAGGCGGATACGCAGTATTTT
J gene: TRBJ2-2; clone size: few; D gene: .; V gene: TRBV9; CDR3 protein: CASSPGPVVDTGELFF; CDR3 DNA: TGTGCCAGCAGCCCAGGACCCGTGGTGGACACCGGGGAGCTGTTTTTT
J gene: TRBJ2-7; clone size: few; D gene: TRBD1; V gene: TRBV20-1; CDR3 protein: CSARERTGGGKWVWYEQYF; CDR3 DNA: TGCAGTGCTAGGGAAAGGACAGGGGGCGGGAAGTGGGTATGGTACGAGCAGTACTTC
J gene: TRBJ2-3; clone size: .; D gene: TRBD2; V gene: TRBV5-4; CDR3 protein: CASSAGGSWMDTQYF; CDR3 DNA: TGTGCCAGCAGCGCGGGGGGTTCGTGGATGGATACGCAGTATTTT
J gene: TRBJ2-7; clone size: many; D gene: TRBD1; V gene: TRBV20-1; CDR3 protein: CSARGQGRLHEQYF; CDR3 DNA: TGCAGTGCTAGAGGACAGGGCCGTCTCCACGAGCAGTACTTC
J gene: TRBJ2-5; clone size: few; D gene: TRBD2; V gene: TRBV20-1; CDR3 protein: CSARGVAGGQETQYF; CDR3 DNA: TGCAGTGCTAGAGGGGTAGCGGGTGGGCAAGAGACCCAGTACTTC
J gene: TRBJ1-5; clone size: many; D gene: TRBD1; V gene: TRBV20-1; CDR3 protein: CSAREGQGHRPQHF; CDR3 DNA: TGCAGTGCTAGAGAGGGACAGGGGCATCGGCCCCAGCATTTT
J gene: TRBJ2-1; clone size: .; D gene: TRBD2; V gene: TRBV24-1; CDR3 protein: CATSDPREAGDEQFF; CDR3 DNA: TGTGCCACCAGTGATCCCAGGGAAGCGGGGGATGAGCAGTTCTTC
J gene: TRBJ1-3; clone size: few; D gene: .; V gene: TRBV6-5; CDR3 protein: CASSYGGSGNTIYF; CDR3 DNA: TGTGCCAGCAGTTACGGGGGGTCTGGAAACACCATATATTTT
J gene: TRBJ2-1; clone size: many; D gene: TRBD2; V gene: TRBV10-3; CDR3 protein: CAISDGASGDNEQFF; CDR3 DNA: TGTGCCATCAGTGACGGGGCTAGCGGGGACAATGAGCAGTTCTTC
J gene: TRBJ2-7; clone size: .; D gene: TRBD1; V gene: TRBV20-1; CDR3 protein: CSADLGQGVTYEQYF; CDR3 DNA: TGCAGTGCTGACCTGGGACAGGGGGTTACCTACGAGCAGTACTTC
J gene: TRBJ2-3; clone size: .; D gene: TRBD1; V gene: TRBV20-1; CDR3 protein: CSGGQGVPDTQYF; CDR3 DNA: TGCAGTGGGGGACAGGGGGTCCCAGATACGCAGTATTTT
J gene: TRBJ1-6; clone size: .; D gene: .; V gene: TRBV15; CDR3 protein: CATSTQGNSPLHF; CDR3 DNA: TGTGCCACCAGCACACAAGGGAATTCACCCCTCCACTTT
J gene: TRBJ2-7; clone size: few; D gene: .; V gene: TRBV20-1; CDR3 protein: CSARDSRSYSYEQYF; CDR3 DNA: TGCAGTGCTAGAGACTCGCGCTCGTACTCCTACGAGCAGTACTTC
J gene: TRBJ2-2; clone size: .; D gene: .; V gene: TRBV5-5; CDR3 protein: CASTPTAVQGGELFF; CDR3 DNA: TGTGCCAGCACCCCCACTGCGGTGCAGGGCGGGGAGCTGTTTTTT
J gene: TRBJ2-7; clone size: many; D gene: TRBD2; V gene: TRBV3-1; CDR3 protein: CASSPPGLDTYEQYF; CDR3 DNA: TGTGCCAGCAGCCCCCCGGGACTAGATACCTACGAGCAGTACTTC
J gene: TRBJ1-2; clone size: many; D gene: TRBD1; V gene: TRBV4-2; CDR3 protein: CASSRTGENYGYTF; CDR3 DNA: TGTGCCAGCAGCCGGACAGGAGAGAACTATGGCTACACCTTC